A single TCR beta chain is shown here with its context. Clones were read by immunoSEQ multiplex PCR, and TCRdb kept only the in-frame ones, dropping some. Among more than 120,000 clones listed, over 75% were seen once. V lost 1 base, J lost 4 bases, and 21 bases lay in between. Per germline, CDR1 SGHDN and CDR2 FVKESK. The CDR3 runs 18 residues. This record belongs to a study of blood T cell repertoires in COVID-19. Across the study: Two negative PCRs, clearance, or symptom resolution had been documented for recovered Cohort 3 donors.

Ages ranged from about 18 to 89 years, with residence in 20 to 30 US areas. Cohort placement rested on clinical history that participants reported themselves. Sample: PBMCs or T cells enriched from blood (not recorded which). The rearrangement links TRBV14 to TRBJ2-3; maybe TRBD2 (5 bases). This clonotype was sampled from a man aged 50 or older in a cohort exposed to, infected with or recovered from COVID-19 (not recorded which). The CDR3 DNA sequence: TGTGCCAGCAGCCAAGGAATCTTAGTCCGGGATAGGTCAGATACGCAGTATTTT. The encoded protein is CASSQGILVRDRSDTQYF.